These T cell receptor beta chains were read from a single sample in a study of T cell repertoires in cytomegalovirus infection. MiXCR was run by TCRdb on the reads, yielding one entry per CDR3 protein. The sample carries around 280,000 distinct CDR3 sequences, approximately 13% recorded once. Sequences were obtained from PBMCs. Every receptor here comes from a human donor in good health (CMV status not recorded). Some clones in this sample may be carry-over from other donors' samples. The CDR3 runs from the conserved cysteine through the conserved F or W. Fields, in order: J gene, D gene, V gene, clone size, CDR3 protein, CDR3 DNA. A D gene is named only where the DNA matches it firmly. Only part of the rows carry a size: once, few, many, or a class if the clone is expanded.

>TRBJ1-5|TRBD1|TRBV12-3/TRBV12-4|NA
CASSIQGMQPQHF
TGTGCCAGCAGTATACAGGGGATGCAGCCCCAGCATTTT
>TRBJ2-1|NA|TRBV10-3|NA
CAIGPESGNEQFF
TGTGCCATCGGGCCAGAAAGTGGCAATGAGCAGTTCTTC
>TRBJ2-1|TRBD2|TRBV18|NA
CASSPPALTREGEQFF
TGTGCCAGCTCACCACCGGCTCTCACCCGGGAGGGTGAGCAGTTCTTC
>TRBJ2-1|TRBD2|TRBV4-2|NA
CASSQARLAEQFF
TGTGCCAGCAGCCAAGCTAGACTAGCTGAGCAGTTCTTC
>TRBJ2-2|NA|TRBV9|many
CASSVAGAELFF
TGTGCCAGCAGCGTAGCTGGTGCTGAGCTGTTTTTT
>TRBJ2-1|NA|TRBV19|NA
CASSFGGEHNEQFF
TGTGCCAGTAGTTTCGGGGGTGAGCACAATGAGCAGTTCTTC
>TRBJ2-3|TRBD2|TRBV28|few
CASSFSGRLADTQYF
TGTGCCAGCAGTTTTAGCGGGAGGCTCGCAGATACGCAGTATTTT
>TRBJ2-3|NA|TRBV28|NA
CASSLSLRLVTDTQYF
TGTGCCAGCAGTTTATCCTTGCGGCTCGTCACAGATACGCAGTATTTT
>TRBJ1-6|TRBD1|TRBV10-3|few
CAISESGTDNSPLHF
TGTGCCATCAGTGAGTCCGGGACAGATAATTCACCCCTCCACTTT
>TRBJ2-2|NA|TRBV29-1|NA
CSVTDGPNTGELFF
TGCAGCGTCACTGATGGACCAAACACCGGGGAGCTGTTTTTT
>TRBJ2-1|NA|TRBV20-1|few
CSARVSTASSYNEQFF
TGCAGTGCTAGAGTATCTACAGCGAGCTCCTACAATGAGCAGTTCTTC
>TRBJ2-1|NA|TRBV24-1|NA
CATSDDRQPGSYNEQFF
TGTGCCACCAGTGATGATCGACAGCCGGGGTCCTACAATGAGCAGTTCTTC
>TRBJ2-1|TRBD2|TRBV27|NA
CASSQGLAGGPYYEQFF
TGTGCCAGCAGTCAGGGACTAGCGGGAGGTCCCTACTATGAGCAGTTCTTC
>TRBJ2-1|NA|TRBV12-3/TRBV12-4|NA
CASSLLDYKQVF
TGTGCCAGCAGTTTACTGGACTATAAGCAGGTCTTC
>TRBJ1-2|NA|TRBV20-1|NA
CSASAGQGYTF
TGCAGTGCTAGTGCGGGGCAAGGCTACACCTTC
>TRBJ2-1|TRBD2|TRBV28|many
CASSPPGLAGGGSYNEQFF
TGTGCCAGCAGCCCCCCGGGACTAGCGGGAGGGGGCTCCTACAATGAGCAGTTCTTC
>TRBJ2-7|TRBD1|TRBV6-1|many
CASSKPGTGMYEQYF
TGTGCCAGCAGCAAACCCGGGACAGGGATGTACGAGCAGTACTTC
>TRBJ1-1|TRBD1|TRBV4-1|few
CASSQEGGRNTEAFF
TGCGCCAGCAGCCAAGAAGGGGGCAGGAACACTGAAGCTTTCTTT
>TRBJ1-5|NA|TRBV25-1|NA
CASSGQSIEPQHF
TGTGCCAGCAGTGGACAGAGCATTGAGCCCCAGCATTTT
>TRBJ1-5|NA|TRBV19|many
CASKPGSGINQPQHF
TGTGCCAGTAAGCCCGGCAGTGGGATTAATCAGCCCCAGCATTTT
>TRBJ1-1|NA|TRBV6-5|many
CASSPDGGRAAFF
TGTGCCAGCAGCCCGGACGGGGGCCGCGCAGCTTTCTTT
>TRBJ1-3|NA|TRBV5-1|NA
CASSVSVGITGNTIYF
TGCGCCAGCAGCGTATCTGTGGGCATAACTGGAAACACCATATATTTT
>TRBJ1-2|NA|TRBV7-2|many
CASSRAGGNYGYTF
TGTGCCAGCAGCCGCGCTGGGGGAAACTATGGCTACACCTTC
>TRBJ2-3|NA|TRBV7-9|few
CASTETDTQYF
TGTGCCAGCACAGAGACAGATACGCAGTATTTT
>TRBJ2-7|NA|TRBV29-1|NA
CSVKTTRTYEQYF
TGCAGCGTTAAAACGACACGGACCTACGAGCAGTACTTC
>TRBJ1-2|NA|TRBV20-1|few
CSASSGYTF
TGCAGTGCTAGCTCCGGCTACACCTTC
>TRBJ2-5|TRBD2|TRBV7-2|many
CASTKTSGRVETQYF
TGTGCCAGCACCAAGACTAGCGGGAGGGTGGAGACCCAGTACTTC
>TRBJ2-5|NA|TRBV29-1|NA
CSVGAPGTAQYF
TGCAGCGTTGGGGCCCCTGGGACGGCCCAGTACTTC
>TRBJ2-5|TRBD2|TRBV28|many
CASSLSGGGGQETQYF
TGTGCCAGCAGTTTAAGCGGGGGAGGGGGCCAAGAGACCCAGTACTTC
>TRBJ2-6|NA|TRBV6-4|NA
CASRAEGSGANVLTF
TGTGCCAGCAGAGCCGAAGGCTCTGGGGCCAACGTCCTGACTTTC
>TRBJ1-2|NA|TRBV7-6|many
CASSLALGVNYGYTF
TGTGCCAGCAGCTTAGCGCTCGGGGTTAACTATGGCTACACCTTC
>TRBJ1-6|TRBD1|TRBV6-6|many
CASSYEQGADYNSPLHF
TGTGCCAGCAGTTACGAACAGGGGGCTGACTATAATTCACCCCTCCACTTT
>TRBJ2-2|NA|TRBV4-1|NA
CASSPRDFTGELFF
TGCGCCAGCAGCCCCAGGGATTTCACCGGGGAGCTGTTTTTT
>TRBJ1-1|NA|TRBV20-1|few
CSARPSRGYQNTEAFF
TGCAGTGCTCGGCCCTCCAGGGGATACCAGAACACTGAAGCTTTCTTT
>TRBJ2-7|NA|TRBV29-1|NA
CSVGGRGPYEQYF
TGCAGCGTTGGAGGACGGGGCCCCTACGAGCAGTACTTC
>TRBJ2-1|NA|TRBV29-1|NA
CSASELLVNNEQFF
TGCAGCGCCTCAGAACTCCTGGTGAACAATGAGCAGTTCTTC
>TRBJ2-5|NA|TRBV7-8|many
CASIMGGETQYF
TGTGCCAGCATCATGGGGGGTGAGACCCAGTACTTC
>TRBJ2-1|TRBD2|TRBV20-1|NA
CSALGLAGGGSEQFF
TGCAGTGCTTTGGGACTAGCGGGAGGAGGCAGTGAGCAGTTCTTC
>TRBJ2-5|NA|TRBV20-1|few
CSARWGLETQYF
TGCAGTGCTAGATGGGGCTTAGAGACCCAGTACTTC
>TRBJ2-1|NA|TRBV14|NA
CASSPLGHNEQFF
TGTGCCAGCAGCCCTCTAGGTCACAATGAGCAGTTCTTC
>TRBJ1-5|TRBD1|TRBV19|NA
CASSSHRGGFNQPQHF
TGTGCCAGTAGTTCACACAGGGGGGGGTTCAATCAGCCCCAGCATTTT
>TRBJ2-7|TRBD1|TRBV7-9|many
CASSPGQGGIMKQYF
TGTGCCAGCAGCCCGGGACAGGGAGGCATTATGAAGCAGTACTTC
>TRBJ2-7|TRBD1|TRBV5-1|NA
CASSLRTGGAEQYF
TGCGCCAGCAGCTTACGGACAGGGGGGGCCGAGCAGTACTTC
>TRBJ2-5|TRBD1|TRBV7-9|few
CASSLRTGTQETQYF
TGTGCCAGCAGCTTGAGGACAGGGACCCAAGAGACCCAGTACTTC
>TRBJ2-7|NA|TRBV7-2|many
CASSRRTAYEQYF
TGTGCCAGCAGCCGTCGGACCGCCTACGAGCAGTACTTC
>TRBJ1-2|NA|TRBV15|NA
CATSRDPGYLIYGYTF
TGTGCCACCAGCAGAGATCCCGGGTATCTGATCTATGGCTACACCTTC
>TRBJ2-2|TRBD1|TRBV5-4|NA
CASSRTGLDTGELFF
TGTGCCAGCAGCCGGACAGGGCTGGACACCGGGGAGCTGTTTTTT
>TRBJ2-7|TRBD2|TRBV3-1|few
CASSQGRPILLAGEQYF
TGTGCCAGCAGCCAAGGGCGACCGATTCTCCTAGCGGGCGAGCAGTACTTC
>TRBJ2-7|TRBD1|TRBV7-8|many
CASSLDTGTGYTYEQYF
TGTGCCAGCAGCTTGGACACCGGGACAGGGTACACCTACGAGCAGTACTTC
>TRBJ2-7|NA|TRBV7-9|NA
CASIPDNAYEQYF
TGTGCCAGCATCCCCGACAACGCCTACGAGCAGTACTTC
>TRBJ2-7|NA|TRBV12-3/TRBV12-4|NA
CASSPWGTGIYEQYF
TGTGCCAGCAGTCCCTGGGGGACGGGGATATACGAGCAGTACTTC
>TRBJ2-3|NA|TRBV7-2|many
CASSLDYNADTQYF
TGTGCCAGCAGCTTAGACTATAACGCAGATACGCAGTATTTT
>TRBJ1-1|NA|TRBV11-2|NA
CASSRREMNTEAFF
TGTGCCAGCAGCCGGCGCGAAATGAACACTGAAGCTTTCTTT
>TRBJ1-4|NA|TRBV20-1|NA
CSARGQGPATNEKLFF
TGCAGTGCTAGGGGGCAGGGCCCTGCAACTAATGAAAAACTGTTTTTT
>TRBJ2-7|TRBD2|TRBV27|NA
CASSSTKAGGGYEQYF
TGTGCCAGCAGTTCAACAAAAGCGGGAGGAGGCTACGAGCAGTACTTC
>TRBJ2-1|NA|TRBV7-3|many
CASSLNGLGHEQFF
TGTGCCAGCAGCTTAAACGGCCTCGGGCATGAGCAGTTCTTC
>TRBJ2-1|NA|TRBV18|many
CASSLRAGNEQFF
TGTGCCAGCTCACTACGGGCAGGTAATGAGCAGTTCTTC
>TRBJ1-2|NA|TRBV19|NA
CASFGGDRPYGYTF
TGTGCCAGCTTTGGGGGCGACCGCCCCTATGGCTACACCTTC
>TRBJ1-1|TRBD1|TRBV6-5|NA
CARRRTGGENTEAFF
TGTGCCCGCAGAAGGACAGGGGGAGAAAACACTGAAGCTTTCTTT